This T cell receptor beta chain was recorded in a study of T cell repertoires in cytomegalovirus infection. General study results and limits: Frequencies of public TCR beta families were cumulated, and this identified carriers of CMV plus the relevant HLA. Ex vivo responses were dominated by HLA-C-restricted CMV-specific TCR beta clonotypes.

A few counts support this clonotype. As yet, its antigen is unknown. The junction had 3 bases not matched to a gene; V was cut back by 3 bases and J by 3 bases. Germline V lookup: CDR1 DFQATT, CDR2 SNEGSKA (reference sequence). This CDR3 contains 14 residues. TCRdb itself ran the reads through MiXCR, one entry per CDR3 protein. The sample yields around 210,000 distinct CDR3 sequences, around 6.2% seen once. The sequence was collected from a human donor in good health (CMV status not recorded). Some clones in this sample may be carry-over from other donors' samples. The chain uses TRBV20-1 and TRBJ1-1; 11 bases line up with TRBD1. The sequenced sample consisted of PBMCs. CDR3 nucleotides: TGCAGTGCTAGTGGGGGACAGGGGGACACTGAAGCTTTCTTT. It encodes CSASGGQGDTEAFF.